Listed below are T cell receptor beta chains from one sample, sequenced in a study of glioma-infiltrating T cells. TCRdb ran MiXCR on the multiplex PCR reads and lists one entry per CDR3 protein. Of about 180,000 distinct CDR3 sequences listed, more than 35% are singletons. Input material: glioma tissue, nonneoplastic brain tissue, or PBMCs (not recorded which). The source is a human donor with low-grade glioma or glioblastoma, undergoing nonglioma brain surgery, or in good health (not recorded which). The CDR3 runs from the conserved cysteine through the conserved F or W. D genes are given only for firm matches. The listing skips clone size in some rows; elsewhere it reads once, few, many or a size class.

j_call,v_call,cdr3_length,d_call,clone_size,cdr3_aa,cdr3_nt
TRBJ2-7,TRBV27,17,TRBD2,many,CASSLLGTSGSGYEQYF,TGTGCCAGCAGTTTATTGGGGACTAGCGGGAGTGGGTACGAGCAGTACTTC
TRBJ1-1,TRBV27,13,NA,many,CASSPGTSAEAFF,TGTGCCAGCAGTCCGGGGACCTCAGCTGAAGCTTTCTTT
TRBJ2-1,TRBV6-6,15,TRBD2,NA,CARSLREGSYNEQFF,TGTGCCAGAAGTCTGCGGGAGGGCTCATACAATGAGCAGTTCTTC
TRBJ2-7,TRBV7-9,15,TRBD2,few,CASSSTSGRTYEQYF,TGTGCCAGCAGCTCGACTAGCGGGAGGACCTACGAGCAGTACTTC
TRBJ2-7,TRBV14,12,NA,NA,CASALTGTRQYF,TGTGCCAGCGCTCTCACAGGGACCAGGCAGTACTTC
TRBJ2-3,TRBV5-1,13,NA,few,CASTGLRTDTQYF,TGCGCCAGCACGGGACTCCGCACAGATACGCAGTATTTT
TRBJ1-4,TRBV15,15,TRBD1,many,CATRDRGESNEKLFF,TGTGCCACCAGAGACAGGGGGGAATCTAATGAAAAACTGTTTTTT
TRBJ2-1,TRBV7-9,17,TRBD2,few,CASSSVRGLAVYNEQFF,TGTGCCAGCAGTTCAGTCAGAGGACTAGCGGTTTACAATGAGCAGTTCTTC
TRBJ1-2,TRBV28,13,NA,many,CASSSSWRDGYTF,TGTGCCAGCAGCTCGTCCTGGAGGGATGGCTACACCTTC
TRBJ1-6,TRBV29-1,12,NA,few,CSVRTANSPLHF,TGCAGCGTTCGGACGGCTAATTCACCCCTCCACTTT
TRBJ2-2,TRBV20-1,15,TRBD2,many,CSARGPSGSPGELFF,TGCAGTGCTAGAGGTCCTAGCGGGAGTCCCGGGGAGCTGTTTTTT
TRBJ2-7,TRBV2,16,TRBD2,NA,CASSERGLAGAYEQYF,TGTGCCAGCAGTGAAAGGGGACTAGCGGGAGCCTACGAGCAGTACTTC
TRBJ2-1,TRBV20-1,15,TRBD2,NA,CSARRTSRRLYEQFF,TGCAGTGCTAGACGGACTAGCAGGAGATTGTATGAGCAGTTCTTC
TRBJ2-7,TRBV4-2,20,TRBD2,NA,CASSHPQGTSGRASPYEQYF,TGTGCCAGCAGCCATCCCCAAGGGACTAGCGGGAGGGCCAGTCCCTACGAGCAGTACTTC
TRBJ2-1,TRBV4-1,16,TRBD2,few,CASSQVSSGIYNEQFF,TGCGCCAGCAGCCAAGTAAGTAGCGGGATCTACAATGAGCAGTTCTTC
TRBJ1-5,TRBV4-1,13,NA,NA,CASSQDEGLPQHF,TGCGCCAGCAGCCAAGATGAGGGACTGCCCCAGCATTTT
TRBJ2-1,TRBV19,14,NA,few,CASSIGGGWNEQFF,TGTGCCAGTAGTATTGGAGGTGGCTGGAATGAGCAGTTCTTC
TRBJ2-3,TRBV3-1,13,TRBD2,NA,CASSAGRTSGQYF,TGTGCCAGCAGCGCTGGACGGACTAGCGGCCAGTATTTT
TRBJ2-7,TRBV19,14,TRBD1,NA,CASRTRQGSYERYF,TGTGCCAGTAGGACTCGACAGGGCTCCTACGAGCGGTACTTC
TRBJ2-1,TRBV7-3,15,TRBD2,many,CASSLGREVGNEQFF,TGTGCCAGCAGCTTAGGACGGGAGGTCGGGAATGAGCAGTTCTTC
TRBJ1-5,TRBV18,15,NA,few,CASSPHRDSNQPQHF,TGTGCCAGCTCTCCGCACAGGGATAGCAATCAGCCCCAGCATTTT
TRBJ2-3,TRBV7-2,13,NA,NA,CAISLALLDTQYF,TGTGCCATTAGCTTAGCGTTGTTGGATACGCAGTATTTT
TRBJ1-1,TRBV19,14,NA,NA,CASSIERLNTEAFF,TGTGCCAGTAGTATCGAGAGATTGAACACTGAAGCTTTCTTT
TRBJ2-1,TRBV24-1,17,NA,NA,CATSDTLQGGWYNEQFF,TGTGCCACCAGTGATACACTACAGGGCGGTTGGTACAATGAGCAGTTCTTC
TRBJ2-3,TRBV6-5,16,TRBD2,NA,CASSVGLAGSTDTQYF,TGTGCCAGCAGTGTCGGGCTAGCGGGAAGCACAGATACGCAGTATTTT
TRBJ2-1,TRBV20-1,13,NA,NA,CSAIAVGNSEQFF,TGCAGTGCTATAGCGGTTGGAAACAGTGAGCAGTTCTTC
TRBJ1-2,TRBV7-2,16,NA,few,CASIWSPGAPSGGYTF,TGTGCCAGCATCTGGTCCCCAGGGGCCCCCTCGGGTGGCTACACCTTC
TRBJ1-5,TRBV20-1,15,TRBD1,many,CSANTDRDGNQPQHF,TGCAGTGCTAATACCGACAGGGACGGCAATCAGCCCCAGCATTTT
TRBJ2-5,TRBV20-1,15,NA,NA,CSARDPRAIEETQYF,TGCAGTGCTAGAGATCCCCGGGCCATAGAAGAGACCCAGTACTTC
TRBJ2-7,TRBV28,19,TRBD2,NA,CASSSLSSGLAGERTEQYF,TGTGCCAGCAGTTCTTTGAGTTCGGGACTAGCGGGAGAAAGGACCGAGCAGTACTTC
TRBJ2-7,TRBV15,20,NA,NA,CATSRGIIQSTGLGLREQYF,TGTGCCACCAGCAGAGGAATAATACAATCTACAGGATTGGGCTTGCGGGAGCAGTACTTC
TRBJ2-3,TRBV18,13,NA,NA,CAISPPATDTQYF,TGTGCCATCTCACCACCGGCCACAGATACGCAGTATTTT
TRBJ1-2,TRBV3-1,15,NA,few,CASSQENTPVYGYTF,TGTGCCAGCAGCCAAGAGAACACCCCTGTCTATGGCTACACCTTC
TRBJ1-3,TRBV4-1,14,NA,many,CASSLGPGIQTIYF,TGCGCCAGCAGCCTGGGACCAGGGATACAAACCATATATTTT
TRBJ2-1,TRBV2,13,NA,few,CASSTGTYNEQFF,TGTGCCAGCAGTACTGGGACCTACAATGAGCAGTTCTTC
TRBJ2-2,TRBV4-1,12,NA,NA,CASSHPAGELFF,TGCGCCAGCAGCCACCCCGCCGGGGAGCTGTTTTTT
TRBJ2-5,TRBV14,14,TRBD2,few,CASSETSDQETQYF,TGTGCCAGCAGCGAAACTAGCGATCAAGAGACCCAGTACTTC
TRBJ2-3,TRBV6-1,12,TRBD2,many,CASGTSVDTQYF,TGTGCCAGCGGAACTAGCGTGGATACGCAGTATTTT
TRBJ2-3,TRBV6-2/TRBV6-3,20,TRBD2,NA,CASKDERIERPRGRTDTQYF,TGTGCCAGCAAAGATGAGAGGATAGAACGCCCGCGGGGGAGGACAGATACGCAGTATTTT
TRBJ1-2,TRBV2,13,NA,NA,CASSKEHESGYTF,TGTGCCAGCAGTAAAGAACATGAGAGTGGCTACACCTTC
TRBJ1-1,TRBV6-1,14,NA,NA,CASSLSSRSTEAFF,TGTGCCAGCAGCCTATCCAGTCGTAGCACTGAAGCTTTCTTT
TRBJ2-7,TRBV18,13,TRBD1,NA,CASSPGQGGEQYF,TGTGCCAGCTCACCAGGACAGGGCGGAGAGCAGTACTTC
TRBJ2-7,TRBV28,15,TRBD2,many,CASSLVGGRAGEQYF,TGTGCCAGCAGTTTGGTCGGCGGGAGGGCAGGAGAGCAGTACTTC
TRBJ2-3,TRBV6-1,16,TRBD2,many,CASSDVRSSGTDTQYF,TGTGCCAGCAGTGACGTGAGGAGTAGCGGGACAGATACGCAGTATTTT
TRBJ2-7,TRBV4-1,15,NA,few,CASSLETGRTYEQYF,TGCGCCAGCAGCTTAGAAACAGGCCGTACCTACGAGCAGTACTTC
TRBJ2-3,TRBV10-3,14,TRBD2,many,CAISDLAGADTQYF,TGTGCCATCAGTGATCTAGCGGGGGCAGATACGCAGTATTTT
TRBJ1-1,TRBV20-1,15,TRBD1,many,CSARDLGTANTEAFF,TGCAGTGCTAGAGATCTGGGGACAGCGAACACTGAAGCTTTCTTT
TRBJ1-2,TRBV5-4,13,NA,many,CASSLVGFEGYTF,TGTGCCAGCAGCTTGGTGGGGTTTGAAGGCTACACCTTC
TRBJ2-7,TRBV6-1,15,TRBD1,many,CASTRTRQGLNEQYF,TGTGCCAGCACCCGTACTAGACAGGGGTTAAACGAGCAGTACTTC
TRBJ2-2,TRBV13,13,NA,once,CASSHRASGELFF,TGTGCCAGCAGCCACAGGGCGTCCGGGGAGCTGTTTTTT
TRBJ2-7,TRBV7-2,15,TRBD2,many,CASSSGLAYTYEQYF,TGTGCCAGCAGCTCGGGACTAGCGTATACCTACGAGCAGTACTTC
TRBJ1-5,TRBV28,13,NA,many,CASSLNRDQPQHF,TGTGCCAGCAGTTTAAACAGGGATCAGCCCCAGCATTTT
TRBJ2-3,TRBV28,13,TRBD2,many,CASTSGPLNTQYF,TGTGCCAGCACTAGCGGGCCTCTAAATACGCAGTATTTT
TRBJ2-5,TRBV28,15,TRBD1,many,CASSTMTGQQETQYF,TGTGCCAGCAGCACCATGACAGGGCAGCAAGAGACCCAGTACTTC
TRBJ2-2,TRBV20-1,15,TRBD2,many,CSARPPGGNTGELFF,TGCAGTGCTAGACCACCGGGAGGGAACACCGGGGAGCTGTTTTTT
TRBJ2-5,TRBV29-1,12,NA,NA,CSVDGGRETQYF,TGCAGCGTTGATGGTGGCAGGGAGACCCAGTACTTC
TRBJ2-1,TRBV2,12,NA,many,CANSGPYNEQFF,TGTGCCAACAGCGGACCCTACAATGAGCAGTTCTTC
TRBJ2-5,TRBV29-1,13,NA,few,CSGGPPNQGTQYF,TGCAGCGGGGGACCGCCGAATCAGGGGACCCAGTACTTC
TRBJ1-1,TRBV29-1,15,NA,NA,CSAQPYIDIDTEAFF,TGCAGCGCCCAACCCTATATCGACATAGACACTGAAGCTTTCTTT